One TCR beta chain is described in this entry. The data stem from a study of blood T cell repertoires in COVID-19. Study information: The study drew acute and convalescent COVID-19 samples from the United States, Italy and Spain.

The CDR3 is 17 amino acids. Methods used by the authors: Using reference gene primer amplification, nucleated cell counts were estimated. The protocol was immunoSEQ multiplex PCR, while the TCRdb copy is restricted to in-frame clones and leaves out a portion. V, J and clone size were drawn from that table, and D and trimming were deduced from the DNA. The table shows roughly 30,000 clones, with 85% to 90% occurring only once. The rearrangement links TRBV21-1 to TRBJ1-6; TRBD1 is the table's D call, not checked against the DNA. TRBV21-1 counts as a pseudogene. The TCR sequence derives from a human donor in a cohort sampled during active COVID-19. Sample: peripheral blood. CDR3 residues: CASSASDGTGGNSPLHF. In nucleotides, the CDR3 is TGTGCCAGCAGCGCAAGCGACGGGACAGGGGGGAATTCACCCCTCCACTTT.